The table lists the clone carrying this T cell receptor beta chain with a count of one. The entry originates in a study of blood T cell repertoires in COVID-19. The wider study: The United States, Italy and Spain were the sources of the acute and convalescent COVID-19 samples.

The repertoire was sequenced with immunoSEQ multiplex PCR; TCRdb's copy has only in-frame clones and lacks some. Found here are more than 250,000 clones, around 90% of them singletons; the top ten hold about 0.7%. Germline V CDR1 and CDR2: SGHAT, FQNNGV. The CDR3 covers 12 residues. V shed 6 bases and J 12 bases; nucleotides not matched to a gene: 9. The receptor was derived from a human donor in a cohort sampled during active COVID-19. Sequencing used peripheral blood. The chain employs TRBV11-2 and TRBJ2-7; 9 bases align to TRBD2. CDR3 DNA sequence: TGTGCCAGCAGAGATACTAGCGGGTCGTTGTACTTC. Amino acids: CASRDTSGSLYF.